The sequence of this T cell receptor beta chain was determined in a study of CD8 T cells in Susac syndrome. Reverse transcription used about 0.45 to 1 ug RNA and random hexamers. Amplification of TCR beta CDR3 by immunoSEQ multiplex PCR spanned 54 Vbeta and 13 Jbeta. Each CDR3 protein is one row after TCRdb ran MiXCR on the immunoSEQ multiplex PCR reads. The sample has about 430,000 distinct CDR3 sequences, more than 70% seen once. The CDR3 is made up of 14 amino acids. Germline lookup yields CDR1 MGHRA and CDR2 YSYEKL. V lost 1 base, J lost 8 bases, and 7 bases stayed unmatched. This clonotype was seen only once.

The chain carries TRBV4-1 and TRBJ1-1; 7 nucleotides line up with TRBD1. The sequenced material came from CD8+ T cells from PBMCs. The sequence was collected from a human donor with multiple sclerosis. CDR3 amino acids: CASSQVTTGLEAFF. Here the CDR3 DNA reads TGCGCCAGCAGCCAAGTAACGACAGGGCTCGAAGCTTTCTTT.